This T cell receptor (beta chain) was observed in a study of early T cells in non-severe SARS-CoV-2 infection. At least ten counts were recorded for this clonotype. One entry per CDR3 protein, called by TCRdb with MiXCR from the 5' RACE reads. In the table there are approximately 63,000 distinct CDR3 sequences, around 5.7% of which are singletons. The receptor was isolated from an adult who was a healthcare worker with PCR-confirmed SARS-CoV-2 infection or an uninfected control (not recorded which). Sequencing was performed on whole blood, taken at baseline.

This CDR3 reads CSVRVFQETQYF. DNA for the CDR3: TGCAGCGTTCGGGTATTCCAAGAGACCCAGTACTTC. This sequence joins TRBV29-1 and TRBJ2-5; no reliable D call. The V gene's germline CDR1 is SQVTM and CDR2 ANQGSEA. Trimming pared 5 bases from V and 1 base from J, leaving 8 bases between. This CDR3 comprises 12 residues. The full variable domain, rest sourced from reference TRBV29-1 and TRBJ2-5, is SAVISQKPSRDICQRGTSLTIQCQVDSQVTMMFWYRQQPGQSLTLIATANQGSEATYESGFVIDKFPISRPNLTFSTLTVSNMSPEDSSIYLCSVRVFQETQYFGPGTRLLVL.